This T cell receptor (beta chain) was documented in a study of shared clonotypes between healthy human individuals. The table came from immunoSEQ multiplex PCR; TCRdb's copy has only in-frame clones and leaves some out. Of 2 million to 2.5 million clones in the sample, about 90% were seen once. Sequenced input: naive CD4+ T cells from PBMCs. Subset in this sample: CD45RA+ positively selected. The sequence derives from a man younger than 30 in good health. Some clones in this sample may be carry-over from other donors' samples.

The CDR3 DNA sequence: TGTGCCAGCAGCTCCCTGAGGGCAGGGTACCGCTACGAGCAGTACTTC. This gives the protein CASSSLRAGYRYEQYF. V gene TRBV7-2 combines with J gene TRBJ2-7, with D perhaps being TRBD1 or TRBD2 (5 bases each). The CDR3 length is 16 residues. V was clipped by 4 bases and J by 3 bases, with 19 bases between them. The germline CDR1 and CDR2 sequences are SGHTA and FQGNSA.